The entry that follows covers one TCR beta chain sequence. Its antigen is not yet known. Base qualities are not at hand, and no much larger clone is one base apart. This sample was taken from a study of blood T cell repertoires in COVID-19 (dated by TCRdb to about 2020). Notes on the research overall: Samples from collaborators originated in the United States, Italy and Spain and spanned both the acute and convalescent phases of COVID-19. A de-identified subject ID, COVID-19 status, age in years and sex were almost always included in the sample metadata. The repertoires were made available in a free public database intended to serve as a resource for research on the immune response to SARS-CoV-2. The material from the prospective study consisted of cDNA or gDNA derived from T cells, B-cell-depleted T cells, or PBMCs. Where HLA class I and class II types were available, the types were taken from metadata supplied by the sample provider, not from assay-based typing. The dataset comprised deeply sampled blood TCRbeta repertoires from subjects exposed to, actively infected with, or recovered from COVID-19. The samples were drawn from two sources: the first 160 participants of the ongoing ImmuneRACE study, and fewer than 1,500 subjects contributed by 6 global collaborators.

V and J are truncated by 0 bases and 2 bases respectively, leaving an intervening sequence of 6 bases. From its cysteine to its phenylalanine, the CDR3 spans 14 amino acids. The kept DNA is CDR3 alone, 42 bases in frame from the first base. CDR1 and CDR2, looked up from the germline V gene, are SGDLS and YYNGEE. Here is what the overall study found, with its caveats: Clinical and demographic metadata were provided uncurated, with the amount varying by source and participant.

Each collaborating institution followed its own protocols to collect whole blood in K2EDTA tubes. For TCRbeta analysis, collaborator samples were shipped as frozen whole blood, as isolated PBMCs, or as DNA extracted from either sample type. TCRbeta CDR3 regions were amplified from genomic DNA using the immunoSEQ Assay, a bias-controlled multiplex PCR. In the original analysis: The number of nucleated cells in each sample was estimated by amplification of reference gene primers within the assay. To quantify the absolute abundance of each unique TCRbeta CDR3 rearrangement, sequence reads were collapsed and filtered. For each sample, productive Simpson clonality was calculated as the square root of Simpson's diversity index across productive rearrangements. TCRdb stores this immuneACCESS table with in-frame sequences only. Part of the clones is absent; in the studies checked, under half of the shortfall reflects unresolved V genes, and no reason is known for the rest. For V, J and clone size, that table is used; D and trimming come from the DNA. The table for this sample lists approximately 300,000 clones; about 89% of them were counted only once. About 4.6% of the sample lies in the top ten.

Source material: peripheral blood. The TCR sequence derives from a man between 40 and 49 years old with acute or convalescent COVID-19. The chain couples TRBV9 to TRBJ2-1, with no confident D gene call. The DNA is as follows: TGTGCCAGCAGCGTAGATACGGCCTACAATGAGCAGTTCTTC. This is translated as CASSVDTAYNEQFF.